The sequence of this T cell receptor (beta chain) was determined in a study of T cell responses to AZD1222 COVID-19 vaccine. Findings of the study overall: Mapped onto spike, vaccine-associated CD4 TCRs spanned it and were dominant at 160-218 and 743-854. Repertoires were obtained solely post-peak T cell response. Variant regions that are unmutated are reportedly the target of nearly half of spike-specific TCRs. Vaccination with two AZD1222 doses was followed by a rise in Spike-specific TCR breadth and depth.

Looked up from germline, CDR1 is SGHTA and CDR2 is FQGTGA. This CDR3 region has 16 residues. J was trimmed by 2 bases and V by 1 base; bases with no gene match: 7. About this clone itself: Its antigen remains unidentified.

The repertoire was sequenced with immunoSEQ multiplex PCR; TCRdb's copy has only in-frame clones and lacks some. The repertoire has 87,000 or so clones, roughly 89% of them found once; the top ten carry approximately 8.7%. The sequence came from an adult in good health. V gene TRBV7-3 combines with J gene TRBJ2-5, with 7 bases matching TRBD2. The input for sequencing was peripheral blood, taken on day 0 of AZD1222 vaccination. The CDR3 bases are TGTGCCAGCAGCTTAAGGCCACGAGCGGGGCAAGAGACCCAGTACTTC. Amino acids: CASSLRPRAGQETQYF.